This T cell receptor (beta chain) was identified during a study of post-analysis software for immune sequencing data. Notes on this clonotype: The antigen is not known.

Presence of unique molecular identifiers characterized the TCR beta cDNA libraries. TCRdb reanalysed the PCR reads using MiXCR and keeps one entry per CDR3 protein. The table has a few hundred thousand distinct CDR3 sequences, 30% to 40% seen once. In germline, CDR1 is SQVTM, CDR2 ANQGSEA. The V segment lost 4 bases and the J segment 7 bases; nucleotides outside the gene matches: 6. CDR3 length: 13 amino acids. Study-level findings and limits: Five TRBV segments, TRBV5-6, TRBV5-1 and TRBV20-1 among them, were found more frequent in patients than controls.

The V gene is TRBV29-1, the J gene TRBJ1-1; 10 nucleotides match TRBD1. Specimen: blood. The sequence was obtained from a girl aged 2 to 10 with multiple sclerosis. The CDR3 spells CSVAGGQGNEAFF. The CDR3 bases are TGCAGCGTTGCAGGGGGACAGGGGAATGAAGCTTTCTTT.